Below are 24 T cell receptor beta chains sequenced from a single sample in a study of OX40 agonist ivuxolimab in advanced cancers. TCRdb's table, derived via immunoSEQ multiplex PCR, lists solely in-frame clones and lacks some. The sample lists 65,000 to 90,000 clones, 80% to 90% occurring once. The specimen was CD4+ or CD8+ T cells sorted from blood, collected in a trial of the OX40 agonist ivuxolimab. These receptors were obtained from an adult with an advanced solid tumor such as melanoma, head and neck, liver or kidney cancer.

The V call is TRBV5-5, the J call TRBJ2-7; D is perhaps TRBD1 or TRBD2 (5 bases each). This CDR3 spans 15 amino acids. Between the trimmed V and J ends, which lost 0 bases and 4 bases, there was a span of 14 bases. Germline V gives CDR1 SGHKS, CDR2 YYEKEE (reference sequence). CDR3 region: CASSLAGAFRYEQYF. In DNA, the CDR3 is TGTGCCAGCAGCTTGGCCGGGGCCTTCAGGTACGAGCAGTACTTC.

The chain is built from TRBV7-2 and TRBJ2-5; the D gene is possibly TRBD2 (5 bases). The CDR3 consists of 14 residues. Germline assignment: CDR1 SGHTA and CDR2 FQGNSA. V lost 5 bases and J 3 bases, leaving 13 bases between the germline ends. This chain's CDR3 is CASSVTRSEETQYF. CDR3 bases: TGTGCCAGCAGCGTCACTAGGAGCGAAGAGACCCAGTACTTC.

The rearrangement joins TRBV5-1 to TRBJ2-7; D may be TRBD1 (6 bases). The V end was cut by 6 bases, the J end by 6 bases, with 13 bases between. There are 12 residues in the CDR3. The germline gives CDR1 SGHRS, CDR2 YFSETQ. In nucleotides, the CDR3 is TGCGCCAGCAACCTACAGGGTAGCGAGCAGTACTTC. Encoded protein: CASNLQGSEQYF.

This clone was counted a single time. The chain has TRBV6-1 and TRBJ1-2; 11 positions agree with TRBD1. The CDR3 is 13 residues long. The trim removed 4 bases at V and 9 bases at J, leaving 4 bases unmatched. CDR1 and CDR2 from the germline V gene are MNHNS and SASEGT. The CDR3 is CASSGTGGLSYTF. The CDR3 nucleotides are TGTGCCAGCAGTGGGACAGGGGGCCTGAGCTACACCTTC.

The chain employs TRBV19 and TRBJ1-1; 8 bases are a match to TRBD1. The CDR3 extends over 15 amino acids. J gave up 1 base and V 5 bases, and 6 bases lay outside the gene matches. The germline V gene encodes CDR1 LNHDA and CDR2 SQIVND (reference sequence). The CDR3 DNA sequence: TGTGCCAGTAGTTTCGACAGGGGCCAGAACACTGAAGCTTTCTTT. Its translation is CASSFDRGQNTEAFF. The full variable domain, rest sourced from reference TRBV19 and TRBJ1-1, is DGGITQSPKYLFRKEGQNVTLSCEQNLNHDAMYWYRQDPGQGLRLIYYSQIVNDFQKGDIAEGYSVSREKKESFPLTVTSAQKNPTAFYLCASSFDRGQNTEAFFGQGTRLTVV.

The chain has TRBV23-1 and TRBJ2-6, with D hard to call. TRBV23-1 is designated an ORF whose function remains uncertain. V was clipped by 0 bases and J by 1 base, with 10 bases between them. The CDR3 has 17 residues. CDR3 nucleotide sequence: TGCGCCAGCAGTCAATCGTACCGTATTTCTGGGGCCAACGTCCTGACTTTC. Translation gives CASSQSYRISGANVLTF.

The chain employs TRBV4-1 and TRBJ2-4; 10 positions agree with TRBD2. V trimming: 8 bases; J trimming: 3 bases; junction bases outside the gene matches: 16. The CDR3 sequence is 18 residues long. Germline V CDR1 and CDR2: MGHRA, YSYEKL. CDR3 in amino acids: CASSPGLATSIGKNIQYF. CDR3 in DNA: TGCGCCAGCTCCCCGGGACTAGCGACGAGTATTGGCAAAAACATTCAGTACTTC.

This sequence joins TRBV9 and TRBJ2-1; D perhaps matches TRBD2 (5 bases). Trimming removed 0 bases at V and 10 bases at J, with 20 bases between. CDR1 is SGDLS, CDR2 YYNGEE, per germline. The CDR3 runs to 16 residues. The CDR3 protein is CASSVEGGPRAKEQFF. DNA for the CDR3: TGTGCCAGCAGCGTAGAGGGCGGGCCCAGAGCTAAGGAGCAGTTCTTC.

This clone was counted once. The chain uses TRBV4-3 and TRBJ2-7; 10 bases match TRBD1. J lost 6 bases, V lost 0 bases, and 8 bases had no gene match. This CDR3 contains 16 residues. The germline gives CDR1 LGHNA, CDR2 YSLEER. CDR3 sequence (DNA): TGCGCCAGCAGCCAAGAGTCCCGGACAGGGGGAGCCGAGCAGTACTTC. Protein product: CASSQESRTGGAEQYF.

V usage is TRBV19 and J usage is TRBJ1-4; 10 nucleotides match TRBD1. Trimming at V came to 9 bases and at J to 8 bases, leaving 6 bases not matched to a gene. This CDR3 has 13 residues. Germline loops: CDR1 LNHDA, CDR2 SQIVND (reference sequence). The chain's CDR3 is CASSGTGEEKLFF. The DNA for the CDR3 is TGTGCCAGCTCCGGGACAGGGGAAGAAAAACTGTTTTTT.

V and J are TRBV28 and TRBJ2-5; TRBD1 matches at 7 bases. Trimming removed 5 bases from V and 9 bases from J; junction bases left unmatched: 6. Germline V gene data show CDR1 as MDHEN and CDR2 as SYDVKM. This CDR3 has 12 amino acids. The CDR3 region is CASSPRQGPQYF. In nucleotides, the CDR3 is TGTGCCAGCAGTCCGCGACAGGGCCCCCAGTACTTC.

The chain joins TRBV7-8 to TRBJ2-4, with D possibly being TRBD1 or TRBD2 (5 bases each). This CDR3 region has 18 residues. Germline CDR1 is SGHVS and CDR2 is FQNEAQ. Trimming removed 5 bases from V and 0 bases from J, with 20 bases in between. The CDR3 reads CASSPGLGVGEAKNIQYF. The CDR3, as DNA: TGTGCCAGCAGCCCCGGACTGGGCGTGGGGGAAGCCAAAAACATTCAGTACTTC. The variable domain in full, completed from reference TRBV7-8 and TRBJ2-4, reads GAGVSQSPRYKVAKRGQDVALRCDPISGHVSLFWYQQALGQGPEFLTYFQNEAQLDKSGLPSDRFFAERPEGSVSTLKIQRTQQEDSAVYLCASSPGLGVGEAKNIQYFGAGTRLSVL.

The rearrangement uses TRBV2 and TRBJ2-7; D gene unclear. The CDR3 has 14 residues. Germline V gene lookup returns CDR1 SNHLY and CDR2 FYNNEI. Trimming removed 7 bases at V and 1 base at J, with 14 bases between. CDR3 sequence: CASIDGRWSYEQYF. The CDR3 bases are TGTGCCAGCATAGACGGCAGGTGGTCCTACGAGCAGTACTTC.

V usage is TRBV11-2 and J usage is TRBJ2-1; 13 bases agree with TRBD2. Germline CDR1 and CDR2: SGHAT and FQNNGV. This CDR3 has 14 residues. V was pared by 4 bases and J by 15 bases, with 9 bases of the junction left unmatched. The CDR3 reads CASSSGLAGVELFF. CDR3 nucleotide sequence: TGTGCCAGCAGCTCCGGACTAGCGGGAGTGGAGTTGTTCTTC.

This chain connects TRBV19 to TRBJ2-3; 8 bases match TRBD2. Trimming cost V 6 bases and J 6 bases; bases outside gene matches: 8. Germline V CDR1 and CDR2: LNHDA, SQIVND (reference sequence). The CDR3 has 14 amino acids. For the CDR3, the DNA is TGTGCCAGTAGGACTAGTCAGCGGGGGGATACGCAGTATTTT. Translated, it gives CASRTSQRGDTQYF.

The CDR3 DNA reads TGCGCCAGCAGCTTCCGCGAGAGCTCCTACAATGAGCAGTTCTTC. Its translation is CASSFRESSYNEQFF. The rearrangement joins TRBV5-1 to TRBJ2-1; D remains ambiguous. The germline CDR1 and CDR2 sequences are SGHRS and YFSETQ. The CDR3 has 15 amino acids. Trimming shortened V by 2 bases and J by 0 bases, and 9 bases separated the two germline ends.

In DNA form, the CDR3 reads TGCGCCAGCAGCCAGACGCCCGGGACGGGAAACTCTGGAAACACCATATATTTT. It specifies CASSQTPGTGNSGNTIYF. The rearrangement joins TRBV4-1 to TRBJ1-3; perhaps TRBD1 as D (5 bases). This CDR3 spans 18 amino acids. CDR1 MGHRA and CDR2 YSYEKL come from the germline V gene. The germline V and J ends were trimmed by 3 bases and 0 bases, with 18 bases remaining between them.

The rearrangement uses TRBV4-1 and TRBJ2-4, with D possibly being TRBD1 (6 bases). V was shortened by 4 bases and J by 6 bases, with 16 bases between the two germline ends. CDR1 and CDR2 from the germline V gene are MGHRA and YSYEKL. This CDR3 is built from 15 residues. The DNA for the CDR3 is TGCGCCAGCAGCCTGGGACACGGCGAAAGAAACATTCAGTACTTC. Residues: CASSLGHGERNIQYF.

This clone was seen more than once but under ten times. V and J are TRBV19 and TRBJ1-5; no definite D call. The V and J ends lost 5 bases and 3 bases respectively, with 14 bases between them. The CDR3 contains 15 residues. Germline values: CDR1 LNHDA, CDR2 SQIVND (reference sequence). The CDR3 DNA reads as TGTGCCAGTAGTCGTTCTGAAGGGATCAATCAGCCCCAGCATTTT. This encodes CASSRSEGINQPQHF.

Here the CDR3 reads CASSQRMGFYGMNTEAFF. As DNA, the CDR3 is TGTGCCAGCAGCCAAAGGATGGGGTTTTATGGGATGAACACTGAAGCTTTCTTT. The rearrangement uses TRBV14 and TRBJ1-1; no firm D call. Trimming cost V 2 bases and J 0 bases, with 19 bases left between them. Germline assignment: CDR1 SGHDN and CDR2 FVKESK. The CDR3 length is 18 residues.

This chain joins TRBV27 and TRBJ2-7, with a possible D match to TRBD2 (6 bases). Looked up from germline, CDR1 is MNHEY and CDR2 is SMNVEV (reference sequence). The length of the CDR3 is 14 residues. The V gene lost 5 bases and the J gene lost 7 bases, with 18 bases spanning the gap. DNA for the CDR3: TGTGCCAGCAGTCAAGGTAGTCAAGGGAGGGAGCAGTACTTC. Translation: CASSQGSQGREQYF.

This chain joins TRBV30 and TRBJ1-2; D is unclear. This CDR3 is 13 amino acids long. Looked up from germline, CDR1 is GTSNPN and CDR2 is SVGIG (reference sequence). The V gene lost 4 bases and the J gene lost 3 bases, with 12 bases spanning the gap. CDR3 amino acids: CAWTLTPDYGYTF. The CDR3 DNA follows: TGTGCCTGGACCTTGACCCCGGACTATGGCTACACCTTC. The whole variable domain, filled in from reference TRBV30 and TRBJ1-2, reads SQTIHQWPATLVQPVGSPLSLECTVEGTSNPNLYWYRQAAGRGLQLLFYSVGIGQISSEVPQNLSASRPQDRQFILSSKKLLLSDSGFYLCAWTLTPDYGYTFGSGTRLTVV.

Concerning this clone: Being one base from a much bigger clone, this may be a read error. The V and J genes are TRBV13 and TRBJ1-1; D is ambiguous. This CDR3 contains 14 residues. Germline V CDR1 and CDR2: PRHDT, FYEKMQ (reference sequence). V was cut by 5 bases and J by 2 bases, with 12 bases left in between. CDR3 sequence reads: CASSPGAGNTEAFF. Here the CDR3 DNA reads TGTGCCAGCAGCCCCGGTGCAGGAAACACTGAAGCTTTCTTT.

This clone appeared a single time. This chain links TRBV5-1 with TRBJ2-3, with TRBD2 matching over 12 bases. Germline V gene lookup returns CDR1 SGHRS and CDR2 YFSETQ. J gave up 4 bases and V 5 bases, and 8 bases lay outside the gene matches. The CDR3 spans 16 residues. Written as DNA, the CDR3 is TGCGCCAGCAGGCGACTAGCGGGAGAAGGAGCAGATACGCAGTATTTT. This codes for CASRRLAGEGADTQYF. The full variable domain, its missing parts supplied by reference TRBV5-1 and TRBJ2-3, is KAGVTQTPRYLIKTRGQQVTLSCSPISGHRSVSWYQQTPGQGLQFLFEYFSETQRNKGNFPGRFSGRQFSNSRSEMNVSTLELGDSALYLCASRRLAGEGADTQYFGPGTRLTVL.